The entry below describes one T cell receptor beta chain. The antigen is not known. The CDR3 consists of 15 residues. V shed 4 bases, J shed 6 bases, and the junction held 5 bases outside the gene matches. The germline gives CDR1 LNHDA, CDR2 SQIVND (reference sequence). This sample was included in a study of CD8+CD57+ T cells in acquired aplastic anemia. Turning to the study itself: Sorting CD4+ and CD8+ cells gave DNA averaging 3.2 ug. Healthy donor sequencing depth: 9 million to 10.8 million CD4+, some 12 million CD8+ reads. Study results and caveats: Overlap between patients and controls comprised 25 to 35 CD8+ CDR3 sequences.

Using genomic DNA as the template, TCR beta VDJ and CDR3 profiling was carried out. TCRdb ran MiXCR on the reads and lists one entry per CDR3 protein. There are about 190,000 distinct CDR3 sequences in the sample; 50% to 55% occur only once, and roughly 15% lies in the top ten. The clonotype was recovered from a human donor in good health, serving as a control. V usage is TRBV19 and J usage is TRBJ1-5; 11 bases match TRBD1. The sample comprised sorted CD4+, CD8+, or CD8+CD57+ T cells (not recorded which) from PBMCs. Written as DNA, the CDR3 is TGTGCCAGTAGTACAGGGACAGGGGGTGGTCAGCCCCAGCATTTT. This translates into CASSTGTGGGQPQHF.